Shown below are 21 T cell receptor beta chains from a single sample sequenced in a study of T-cell memory formation after mild COVID-19. TCRdb fed the 5' RACE reads into MiXCR, producing one record per CDR3 protein. The table shows about 360,000 distinct CDR3 sequences, with approximately 15% occurring only once. The sequenced sample was PBMCs or a T cell subset sorted from them (not recorded which). The source is a young man who had mild COVID-19 (a few samples of this study predate the infection). Cell type and time point are not known.

This clonotype occurred a few times. The rearrangement links TRBV9 to TRBJ1-2; 8 positions match TRBD1. Germline V gene lookup returns CDR1 SGDLS and CDR2 YYNGEE. The V gene end was trimmed by 4 bases and the J gene end by 6 bases; junction bases not matched to a gene: 8. CDR3 size: 14 residues. The CDR3 sequence is CASSFRDRGNGYTF. In DNA form, the CDR3 reads TGTGCCAGCAGCTTCCGAGACAGGGGAAATGGCTACACCTTC.

V and J are TRBV6-5 and TRBJ2-2; D is undetermined. Germline CDR1 is MNHEY and CDR2 is SVGAGI. There are 14 residues in the CDR3. V gave up 2 bases and J gave up 3 bases, with 7 bases separating them. The CDR3 spells CASSYLGYTGELFF. The CDR3, as DNA: TGTGCCAGCAGTTACCTTGGATACACCGGGGAGCTGTTTTTT.

The chain employs TRBV5-6 and TRBJ1-2; D is possibly TRBD1 (5 bases). V lost 7 bases and J lost 5, with 12 bases in between. The CDR3 is 12 residues long. Germline V gene data show CDR1 as SGHDT and CDR2 as YYEEEE. CDR3 DNA sequence: TGTGCCAGCGGGGTTCAGGGTTATGGCTACACCTTC. It is translated as CASGVQGYGYTF.

The genes are TRBV5-1 and TRBJ1-1; maybe TRBD1 (5 bases). V was pared by 4 bases and J by 2 bases, with 12 bases between. The germline CDR1 and CDR2 sequences are SGHRS and YFSETQ. The CDR3 loop spans 14 amino acids. In DNA, the CDR3 is TGCGCCAGCAGCCCTAGGGGTTACAACACTGAAGCTTTCTTT. It yields the protein CASSPRGYNTEAFF.

The rearrangement uses TRBV20-1 and TRBJ1-1; 9 bases match TRBD1. This CDR3 region has 15 residues. J lost 1 base, V lost 6 bases, and 9 bases had no gene match. Germline assignment: CDR1 DFQATT and CDR2 SNEGSKA (reference sequence). CDR3 nucleotides: TGCAGTGCAGGTGGGACAGGGCATGGGAACACTGAAGCTTTCTTT. Residues: CSAGGTGHGNTEAFF.

This clonotype appeared many times. The chain employs TRBV12-3 or TRBV12-4 and TRBJ2-1; tentatively, D is TRBD2 (7 bases). This CDR3 has 13 amino acids. The CDR3, as DNA: TGTGCTAACACAGGGACTACGCACAATGAGCAGTTCTTC. This encodes CANTGTTHNEQFF.

The genes are TRBV9 and TRBJ1-1; TRBD1 is a possible D gene (5 bases). Trimming took 0 bases from V and 1 from J, leaving 7 bases between them. CDR3 length equals 14 residues. Germline V gene data show CDR1 as SGDLS and CDR2 as YYNGEE. For the CDR3, the DNA is TGTGCCAGCAGCGTAGAGGGGAGGAACACTGAAGCTTTCTTT. Protein product: CASSVEGRNTEAFF.

This clonotype was observed many times. The V gene is TRBV7-6, the J gene TRBJ2-3; D perhaps matches TRBD2 (6 bases). V was shortened by 3 bases and J by 1 base, with 14 bases between the two germline ends. Germline CDR1 and CDR2: SGHVS and FNYEAQ. This CDR3 is built from 16 residues. The CDR3 sequence is CASSFGGAGRTDTQYF. The CDR3 nucleotides read TGTGCCAGCAGCTTTGGGGGAGCGGGCCGCACAGATACGCAGTATTTT.

This clonotype was observed a few times. The chain employs TRBV20-1 and TRBJ2-1; TRBD2 matches 14 bases. V dropped 8 bases and J dropped 0; count of bases not matched to a gene: 12. CDR1 DFQATT and CDR2 SNEGSKA come from the germline V gene (reference sequence). The CDR3 has 18 residues. CDR3 sequence reads: CSSPTSGGEMSSYNEQFF. CDR3 DNA sequence: TGCAGTTCCCCGACTAGCGGGGGGGAAATGAGCTCCTACAATGAGCAGTTCTTC.

The chain has TRBV7-6 and TRBJ2-5; 7 bases match TRBD1. Germline V lookup: CDR1 SGHVS, CDR2 FNYEAQ. This CDR3 comprises 15 residues. J gave up 5 bases and V 3 bases, and 9 bases lay outside the gene matches. The CDR3 DNA reads TGTGCCAGCAGCTTTTTAGGGGGCAGGAGGGAGACCCAGTACTTC. Protein sequence: CASSFLGGRRETQYF.

The V and J genes are TRBV4-3 and TRBJ1-1, with 10 nucleotides matching TRBD1. CDR1 is LGHNA, CDR2 YSLEER, per germline. The CDR3 is made up of 14 amino acids. The junction had 0 bases not matched to a gene; V was cut back by 0 bases and J by 5 bases. The CDR3 region is CASSQEGQGTEAFF. In DNA form, the CDR3 reads TGCGCCAGCAGCCAAGAGGGACAGGGGACTGAAGCTTTCTTT.

This clonotype was detected only a few times. J is TRBJ1-1 and V is TRBV6-2 or TRBV6-3, with 8 bases identical to TRBD1. Trimming took 8 bases from V and 1 from J; bases not matched to a gene: 12. Germline CDR1 reads MNHEY; CDR2 reads SVGEGT. The CDR3 extends over 16 amino acids. The CDR3 nucleotides read TGTGCCAGCTCATTCCGGACAGGGCGAAGGAACACTGAAGCTTTCTTT. It specifies CASSFRTGRRNTEAFF.

The chain couples TRBV20-1 to TRBJ2-7; no clear D. The V end lost 0 bases, the J end lost 0 bases, and 9 bases lay between the germline ends. The CDR3 runs to 14 residues. Germline V gene lookup returns CDR1 DFQATT and CDR2 SNEGSKA (reference sequence). The CDR3 reads CSAREEQNSYEQYF. The CDR3 DNA follows: TGCAGTGCTAGAGAGGAACAGAACTCCTACGAGCAGTACTTC.

In this sample, this clonotype turned up many times. The chain is built from TRBV25-1 and TRBJ2-2; TRBD1 aligns across 7 bases. The ends lost 10 bases at V and 2 bases at J; junction bases unmatched: 13. The CDR3 is made up of 16 amino acids. Germline lookup yields CDR1 MGHDK and CDR2 SYGVNS. This CDR3 is CATLREGTANTGELFF. CDR3 DNA: TGTGCCACCCTTCGGGAAGGGACAGCTAACACCGGGGAGCTGTTTTTT.

This clonotype was seen a few times. This rearrangement joins TRBV29-1 to TRBJ1-5; D gene unclear. The germline V gene has CDR1 SQVTM and CDR2 ANQGSEA. V was clipped by 4 bases and J by 0 bases, with 7 bases between them. The CDR3 contains 13 residues. CDR3 bases: TGCAGCGTTGCTATAAATAGCAATCAGCCCCAGCATTTT. This translates into CSVAINSNQPQHF.

The V gene is TRBV6-5, the J gene TRBJ2-3; D is possibly TRBD2 (6 bases). Trimming pared 0 bases from V and 0 bases from J, leaving 7 bases between. In germline, CDR1 is MNHEY, CDR2 SVGAGI. This CDR3 is 15 amino acids long. CDR3 coding DNA: TGTGCCAGCAGTTACTCGGCGGGAAGCACAGATACGCAGTATTTT. Residues: CASSYSAGSTDTQYF.

The rearrangement links TRBV21-1 to TRBJ2-3; the table's D call, TRBD1, was not checked against the DNA. TRBV21-1 counts as a pseudogene. The CDR3 has 22 residues. In DNA form, the CDR3 reads TGTGCCAGCAGCAAAGGACAGTCTTTCACAGATACGCAGTATTCCACCACAGATACGCAGTATTTT. It encodes CASSKGQSFTDTQYSTTDTQYF.

This clonotype was found a few times. This rearrangement joins TRBV28 to TRBJ2-1, with D uncertain. Looked up from germline, CDR1 is MDHEN and CDR2 is SYDVKM. This CDR3 region has 16 residues. V dropped 5 bases and J dropped 4 bases, with 18 bases sitting between them. The CDR3 DNA follows: TGTGCCAGCAGTCCGGCGCCCACGGGCGAATACAATGAGCAGTTCTTC. Residues: CASSPAPTGEYNEQFF.

This clonotype came up a few times. The chain joins TRBV5-1 to TRBJ2-4; a possible D gene is TRBD2 (6 bases). Trimming removed 0 bases at V and 0 bases at J, with 10 bases between. Germline-derived CDR1 and CDR2 are SGHRS and YFSETQ. The CDR3 runs 16 residues. Here the CDR3 reads CASSLEGRGAKNIQYF. The DNA of the CDR3 is TGCGCCAGCAGCTTGGAGGGGCGGGGAGCCAAAAACATTCAGTACTTC. Based on the CDR3 plus reference TRBV5-1 and TRBJ2-4, the full variable domain is KAGVTQTPRYLIKTRGQQVTLSCSPISGHRSVSWYQQTPGQGLQFLFEYFSETQRNKGNFPGRFSGRQFSNSRSEMNVSTLELGDSALYLCASSLEGRGAKNIQYFGAGTRLSVL.

The chain has TRBV4-3 and TRBJ2-2, with 8 nucleotides matching TRBD1. V was clipped by 1 base and J by 2 bases; unmatched bases: 3. Germline V lookup: CDR1 LGHNA, CDR2 YSLEER. CDR3 size: 16 residues. The DNA for the CDR3 is TGCGCCAGCAGCCAAGGGACAGGGCATAACACCGGGGAGCTGTTTTTT. This encodes CASSQGTGHNTGELFF.

This clonotype was counted only a few times. This chain connects TRBV25-1 to TRBJ2-3; no reliable D call. The CDR3 has 11 residues. Trimming left V 5 bases short and J 11 bases short, with 11 bases between. CDR1 and CDR2 from the germline V gene are MGHDK and SYGVNS. The CDR3 DNA sequence: TGTGCCAGCAGTAAAAAGGGCATGCAGTATTTT. As protein: CASSKKGMQYF.